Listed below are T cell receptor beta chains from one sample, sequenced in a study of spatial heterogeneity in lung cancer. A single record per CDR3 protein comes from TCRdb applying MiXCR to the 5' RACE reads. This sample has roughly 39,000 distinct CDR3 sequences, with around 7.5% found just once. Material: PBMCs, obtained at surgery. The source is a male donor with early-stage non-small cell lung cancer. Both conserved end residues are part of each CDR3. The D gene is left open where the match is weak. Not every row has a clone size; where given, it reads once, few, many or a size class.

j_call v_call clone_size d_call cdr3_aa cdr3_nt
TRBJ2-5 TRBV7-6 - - CASSLTPQGSGETQYF TGTGCCAGCAGCTTAACGCCTCAGGGGAGCGGAGAGACCCAGTACTTC
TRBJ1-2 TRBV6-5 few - CASSYSEELGTVYGYTF TGTGCCAGCAGTTACTCGGAAGAGCTCGGGACGGTATATGGCTACACCTTC
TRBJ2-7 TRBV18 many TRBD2 CASSTHLAGGPSYEQYF TGTGCCAGCTCGACACATCTAGCGGGGGGGCCCTCCTACGAGCAGTACTTC
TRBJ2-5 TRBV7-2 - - CASSRSGTTRETQYF TGTGCCAGCAGCCGATCCGGGACGACTCGCGAGACCCAGTACTTC
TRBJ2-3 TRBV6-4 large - CASSDGGSTDTQYF TGTGCCAGCAGTGACGGGGGAAGCACAGATACGCAGTATTTT
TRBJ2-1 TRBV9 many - CASSKNSGNEQFF TGTGCCAGCAGCAAAAACAGCGGAAATGAGCAGTTCTTC
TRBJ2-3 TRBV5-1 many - CASRRRGRGEDTQYF TGCGCCAGCAGGCGGAGGGGGCGAGGGGAAGATACGCAGTATTTT
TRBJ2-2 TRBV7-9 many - CASSISGRSGELFF TGTGCCAGCAGTATTAGTGGACGGTCCGGGGAGCTGTTTTTT
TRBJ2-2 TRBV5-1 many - CASSLEGSSGELFF TGCGCCAGCAGCTTGGAAGGGTCTAGCGGGGAGCTGTTTTTT
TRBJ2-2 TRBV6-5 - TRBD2 CASSSLAGGSSGELFF TGTGCCAGCAGTTCCCTAGCGGGAGGTTCCTCCGGGGAGCTGTTTTTT
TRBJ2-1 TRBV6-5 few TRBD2 CASSSSGGAVGNEQFF TGTGCCAGCAGCAGTAGCGGGGGGGCTGTAGGGAATGAGCAGTTCTTC
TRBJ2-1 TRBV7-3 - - CASSLQVRQLPGEQFF TGTGCCAGCAGCTTACAAGTCCGGCAGCTCCCGGGTGAGCAGTTCTTC
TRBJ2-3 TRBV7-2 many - CASSLGQIGADTQYF TGTGCCAGCAGCTTAGGACAGATCGGGGCCGATACGCAGTATTTT
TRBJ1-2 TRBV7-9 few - CASSLNRENYGYTF TGTGCCAGCAGCCTGAACAGGGAAAACTATGGCTACACCTTC
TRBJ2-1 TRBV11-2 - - CASSLFEGTYNEQFF TGTGCCAGCAGCTTATTCGAGGGCACTTACAATGAGCAGTTCTTC
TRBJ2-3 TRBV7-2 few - CASSPRDGGGPDTQYF TGTGCCAGCAGCCCCCGAGACGGAGGAGGGCCAGATACGCAGTATTTT
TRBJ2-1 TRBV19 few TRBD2 CASKGTSGNNEQFF TGTGCCAGTAAGGGGACTAGCGGGAACAATGAGCAGTTCTTC
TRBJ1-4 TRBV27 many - CASSLSWLSNEKLFF TGTGCCAGCAGTCTCTCTTGGCTTAGTAATGAAAAACTGTTTTTT
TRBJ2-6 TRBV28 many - CASSFPRGLSGANVLTF TGTGCCAGCAGTTTCCCGCGCGGGCTCTCTGGGGCCAACGTCCTGACTTTC
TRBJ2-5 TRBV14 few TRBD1 CASSQATGAQETQYF TGTGCCAGCAGCCAAGCGACAGGGGCCCAAGAGACCCAGTACTTC
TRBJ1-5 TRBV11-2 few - CASSLGVGQPQHF TGTGCCAGCAGCTTAGGGGTGGGTCAGCCCCAGCATTTT
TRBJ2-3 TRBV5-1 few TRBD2 CASSEGLEADTQYF TGCGCCAGCAGTGAAGGACTAGAGGCAGATACGCAGTATTTT
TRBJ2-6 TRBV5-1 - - CASSGSGGDPGANVLTF TGCGCCAGCAGCGGTTCGGGGGGCGATCCTGGGGCCAACGTCCTGACTTTC
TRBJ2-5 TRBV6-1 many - CASSERGETQYF TGTGCCAGCAGTGAAAGGGGTGAGACCCAGTACTTC
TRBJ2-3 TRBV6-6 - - CASSYKGAHDTQYF TGTGCCAGCAGTTACAAAGGGGCACATGATACGCAGTATTTT
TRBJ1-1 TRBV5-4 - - CASSFLGEAFF TGTGCCAGCAGCTTCTTGGGTGAAGCTTTCTTT
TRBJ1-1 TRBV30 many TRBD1 CAWGDRLNTEAFF TGTGCCTGGGGGGACAGGTTGAACACTGAAGCTTTCTTT
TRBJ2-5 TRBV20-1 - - CSATIDSQETQYF TGCAGTGCTACGATTGACAGCCAAGAGACCCAGTACTTC
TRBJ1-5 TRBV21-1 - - CASSSAGQDSNQPQHF TGTGCCAGCAGCAGCGCGGGACAGGATAGCAATCAGCCCCAGCATTTT
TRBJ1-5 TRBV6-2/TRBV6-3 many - CASSLAYLRALNQPQHF TGTGCCAGCAGCTTGGCATACCTCAGGGCCCTCAATCAGCCCCAGCATTTT
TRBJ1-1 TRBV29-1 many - CSVEDTGGASTEAFF TGCAGCGTTGAAGATACGGGGGGGGCGAGCACTGAAGCTTTCTTT
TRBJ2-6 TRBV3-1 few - CASSQSGANVLTF TGTGCCAGCAGCCAAAGTGGGGCCAACGTCCTGACTTTC
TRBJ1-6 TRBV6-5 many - CASSLQGRGSPLHF TGTGCCAGCAGTCTTCAGGGGAGGGGTTCACCCCTCCACTTT
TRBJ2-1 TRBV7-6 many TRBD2 CASSRGGGVRNEQFF TGTGCCAGCAGCCGAGGTGGGGGGGTGAGAAATGAGCAGTTCTTC
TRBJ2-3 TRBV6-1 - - CASSEVRLGPRTDTQYF TGTGCCAGCAGTGAAGTCCGTTTGGGCCCCCGCACAGATACGCAGTATTTT
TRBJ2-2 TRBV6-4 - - CASTRDPNTGELFF TGTGCCAGCACCAGGGACCCGAACACCGGGGAGCTGTTTTTT
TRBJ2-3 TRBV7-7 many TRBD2 CASSPGTSGSSDTQYF TGTGCTAGCAGCCCCGGGACTAGCGGGAGTTCAGATACGCAGTATTTT
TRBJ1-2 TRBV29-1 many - CSVEFDGTEYGYTF TGCAGCGTTGAATTTGACGGGACGGAGTATGGCTACACCTTC
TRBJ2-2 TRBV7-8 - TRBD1 CASSLSLGQVNTGELFF TGTGCCAGCAGCCTCAGTTTGGGACAGGTGAACACCGGGGAGCTGTTTTTT
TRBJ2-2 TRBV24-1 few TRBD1 CATSDSGQPTGELFF TGTGCCACCAGTGACTCGGGACAGCCAACCGGGGAGCTGTTTTTT
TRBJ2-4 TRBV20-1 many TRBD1 CSARDLRTGARGLNIQYF TGCAGTGCTAGAGATCTAAGGACAGGGGCTCGGGGGTTAAACATTCAGTACTTC
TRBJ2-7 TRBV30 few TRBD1 CAWSHSGGSYEQYF TGTGCCTGGAGTCATTCAGGGGGCTCCTACGAGCAGTACTTC
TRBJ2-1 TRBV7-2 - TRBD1 CASARKGQGSTYNEQFF TGTGCCAGCGCCCGGAAGGGACAGGGGAGCACCTACAATGAGCAGTTCTTC
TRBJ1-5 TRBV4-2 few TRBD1 CASSQDLGTANGQPQHF TGTGCCAGCAGCCAAGATTTAGGGACAGCGAACGGTCAGCCCCAGCATTTT
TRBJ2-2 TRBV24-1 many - CATSADFRPGWAGELFF TGTGCCACCAGTGCGGATTTCCGCCCAGGTTGGGCCGGGGAGCTGTTTTTT
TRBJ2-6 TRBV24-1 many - CATSDGGNRANVLTF TGTGCCACCAGTGATGGTGGGAATAGGGCCAACGTCCTGACTTTC
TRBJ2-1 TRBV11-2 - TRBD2 CASSPQPGLAGGMNEQFF TGTGCCAGCAGCCCGCAGCCGGGACTAGCGGGAGGGATGAATGAGCAGTTCTTC
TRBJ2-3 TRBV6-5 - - CASSTTDTDTQYF TGTGCCAGCAGTACGACGGACACAGATACGCAGTATTTT
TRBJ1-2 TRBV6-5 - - CASKGGPGHYGYTF TGTGCCAGCAAAGGGGGTCCGGGGCACTATGGCTACACCTTC
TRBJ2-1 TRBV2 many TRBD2 CASSALLWTSGGTYNEQFF TGTGCCAGCAGTGCCCTCCTCTGGACTAGCGGGGGGACTTACAATGAGCAGTTCTTC
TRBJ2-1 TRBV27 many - CASSFYPGSYNEQFF TGTGCCAGCAGCTTTTACCCCGGATCCTACAATGAGCAGTTCTTC
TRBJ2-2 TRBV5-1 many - CASRPGTPNTGELFF TGCGCCAGCCGGCCCGGGACACCGAACACCGGGGAGCTGTTTTTT